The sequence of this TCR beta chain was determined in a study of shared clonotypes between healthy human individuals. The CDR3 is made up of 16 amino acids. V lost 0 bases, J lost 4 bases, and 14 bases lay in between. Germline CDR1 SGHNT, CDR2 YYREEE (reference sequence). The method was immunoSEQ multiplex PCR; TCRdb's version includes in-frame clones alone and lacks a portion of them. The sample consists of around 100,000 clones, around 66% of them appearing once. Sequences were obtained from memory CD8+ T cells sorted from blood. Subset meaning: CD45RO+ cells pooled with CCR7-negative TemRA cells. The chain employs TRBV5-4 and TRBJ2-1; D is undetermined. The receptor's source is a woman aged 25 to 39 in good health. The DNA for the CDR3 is TGTGCCAGCAGCTTGGTCATCCTGCCCCTATACAATGAGCAGTTCTTC. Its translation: CASSLVILPLYNEQFF.